This T cell receptor (beta chain) came from a study of OX40 agonist ivuxolimab in advanced cancers. TCRdb's copy holds only in-frame clones and misses some; the assay was immunoSEQ multiplex PCR. The data contain over 100,000 clones, 85% to 90% of them seen just once; the ten biggest clones take up roughly 0.59%. Comment on this clone: Its antigen is currently unknown.

Whole-study results and caveats: Researchers report that CD8+ T cells had, on average, more expanded clones than CD4+.

The CDR3 sequence is 15 residues long. V lost 6 bases, J lost 1 base, and 13 bases lay in between. Germline-derived CDR1 and CDR2 are LNHDA and SQIVND (reference sequence). The sequence was obtained from an adult with an advanced solid tumor such as melanoma, head and neck, liver or kidney cancer. Sequences were derived from CD4+ or CD8+ T cells sorted from blood, sampled in a trial of the OX40 agonist ivuxolimab. The chain couples TRBV19 to TRBJ1-3, with TRBD1 as a possible D gene (5 bases). CDR3 loop: CASRQTDSSGNTIYF. In DNA, the CDR3 is TGTGCCAGTAGACAAACCGACAGTTCTGGAAACACCATATATTTT. Variable domain in full (rest from reference TRBV19 and TRBJ1-3): DGGITQSPKYLFRKEGQNVTLSCEQNLNHDAMYWYRQDPGQGLRLIYYSQIVNDFQKGDIAEGYSVSREKKESFPLTVTSAQKNPTAFYLCASRQTDSSGNTIYFGEGSWLTVV.